This T cell receptor (beta chain) was captured in a study of OX40 agonist ivuxolimab in advanced cancers. Background on the study: With a range of roughly 20 to 80, age averaged approximately 64 years, and 70% to 85% were male. Prior anti-PD-1, anti-PD-L1 or anti-CTLA-4 therapy was allowed; around 40% had some. Study conclusions and caveats: Circulating CD4+ and CD8+ T cells showed clonal expansion by week 6 at 0.1 to 3.0 mg/kg. The average count of expanded clones was higher among CD8+ T cells than among CD4+.

Germline V lookup: CDR1 LGHNA, CDR2 YSLEER. Trimming at V came to 1 base and at J to 6 bases, leaving 3 bases not matched to a gene. CDR3 length: 13 amino acids. Sequencing used immunoSEQ multiplex PCR; TCRdb keeps in-frame clones, though not all of them. The sample holds about 80,000 clones, approximately 95% seen once. Points on this clone: Antigen specificity is unknown.

The sequenced sample was CD4+ or CD8+ T cells sorted from blood, obtained in a trial of the OX40 agonist ivuxolimab. The receptor was derived from an adult with an advanced solid tumor such as melanoma, head and neck, liver or kidney cancer. V and J are TRBV4-3 and TRBJ2-7; 7 bases match TRBD2. The CDR3 DNA reads as TGCGCCAGCAGCCAAGCGGGCGGGAGCGAGCAGTACTTC. Its protein product is CASSQAGGSEQYF.